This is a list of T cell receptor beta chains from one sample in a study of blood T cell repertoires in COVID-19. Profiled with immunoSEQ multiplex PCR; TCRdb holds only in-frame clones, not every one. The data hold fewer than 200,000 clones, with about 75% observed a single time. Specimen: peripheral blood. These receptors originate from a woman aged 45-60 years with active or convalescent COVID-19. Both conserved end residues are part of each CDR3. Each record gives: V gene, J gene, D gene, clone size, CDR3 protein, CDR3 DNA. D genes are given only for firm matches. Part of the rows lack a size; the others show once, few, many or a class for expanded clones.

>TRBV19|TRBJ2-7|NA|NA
CASSIRGNEQYF
TGTGCCAGTAGTATCAGGGGAAACGAGCAGTACTTC
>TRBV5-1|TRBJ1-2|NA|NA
CASSLGDTSGGYTF
TGCGCCAGCAGCTTGGGGGACACATCAGGCGGCTACACCTTC
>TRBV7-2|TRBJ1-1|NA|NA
CASRLSRGGTEAFF
TGTGCCAGCAGATTGAGCCGAGGGGGCACTGAAGCTTTCTTT
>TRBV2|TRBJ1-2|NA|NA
CASRDSPTGYTF
TGTGCCAGCAGAGACAGCCCTACTGGCTACACCTTC
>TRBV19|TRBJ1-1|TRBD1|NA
CASRQGYTEAFF
TGTGCCAGTAGACAGGGGTACACTGAAGCTTTCTTT
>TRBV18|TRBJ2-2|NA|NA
CASSPTTGTGELFF
TGTGCCAGCTCTCCTACGACGGGGACCGGGGAGCTGTTTTTT
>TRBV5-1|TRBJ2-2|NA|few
CASSPLGDLNTGELFF
TGCGCCAGCAGCCCTCTTGGGGACTTGAACACCGGGGAGCTGTTTTTT
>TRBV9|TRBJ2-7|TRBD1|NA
CASSVGGQLSYEQYF
TGTGCCAGCAGCGTAGGGGGACAGCTCTCCTACGAGCAGTACTTC
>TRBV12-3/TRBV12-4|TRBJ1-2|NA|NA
CASSLSVGAYTF
TGTGCCAGCAGTTTATCTGTAGGAGCCTACACCTTC
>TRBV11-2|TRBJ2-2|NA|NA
CASSARGTLNTGELFF
TGTGCCAGCAGCGCTAGAGGGACTCTTAACACCGGGGAGCTGTTTTTT
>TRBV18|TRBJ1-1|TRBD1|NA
CASSRDRPLNTEAFF
TGTGCCAGCTCACGGGACAGGCCCTTGAACACTGAAGCTTTCTTT
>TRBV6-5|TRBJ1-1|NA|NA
CASNNRAGVNTEAFF
TGTGCCAGCAACAACAGGGCAGGGGTGAACACTGAAGCTTTCTTT